This paragraph covers one T cell receptor beta chain sequence. Its antigen is unknown. This sample was taken from a study of beta chain features in type 1 diabetes. V lost 0 bases to trimming and J lost 3 bases, with 7 bases between them. The V gene's germline CDR1 is SNHLY and CDR2 FYNNEI. This CDR3 comprises 14 residues. The authors reverse transcribed all of the isolated RNA, so sequencing captured expressed TCRB transcripts. Only in-frame clones appear in the TCRdb table, and some are missing; sequencing was by immunoSEQ multiplex PCR. The table has 150,000 or so clones, 9% to 9.5% seen once. Study-level results: Sampled from patients, naive, central memory and Treg TCRB repertoires appeared more similar than those sampled from healthy donors.

Sorting produced populations that all topped 98% purity. V gene TRBV2 combines with J gene TRBJ2-3; D is unclear. Source material: central memory CD4+ T cells from blood. The TCR sequence derives from a man between 18 and 35 years old in good health. CDR3 residues: CASSEALSTDTQYF. CDR3 nucleotides: TGTGCCAGCAGTGAAGCGCTTAGTACAGATACGCAGTATTTT.